This T cell receptor beta chain was sequenced during a study of cytomegalovirus exposure and HLA in healthy donors. Study results and limitations: It was shown in a later analysis that HLA-associated TCR beta chains were more clonally expanded than other, equally common chains. Further analysis was carried out later, and it showed several of the most significant clusters appearing linked to common viral pathogens. Cytomegalovirus status was reportedly diagnosed by the classifier with high sensitivity and specificity.

The germline CDR1 and CDR2 sequences are MRHNA and SNTAGT. The CDR3 spans 11 residues. V was trimmed by 6 bases and J by 1 base, leaving 3 bases between them. PCR primers comprised 60 Vbeta and 13 Jbeta primers. The data were produced by immunoSEQ multiplex PCR, yet TCRdb's version contains in-frame clones alone and is incomplete. The top ten hold around 1.5% of the sample, which has approximately 150,000 clones, around 80% seen once. At the time of sampling, donors were nominally healthy, though unrecorded immune exposures were likely. As to this clone: What it binds is not known.

The receptor comes from a woman aged 25 to 45 in good health and CMV-seropositive. The chain employs TRBV6-4 and TRBJ2-5; D is uncertain. Sequencing used PBMCs. The CDR3 region has the DNA TGTGCCAGCAGCTTCCAAGAGACCCAGTACTTC. This sequence encodes CASSFQETQYF.